Listed below are T cell receptor beta chains from one sample, sequenced in a study of T cells in Graves' hyperthyroidism and ophthalmopathy. TCRdb reprocessed the multiplex PCR reads via MiXCR and lists one record per CDR3 protein. Counted here are over 500,000 distinct CDR3 sequences, around 15% occurring once; the ten biggest clones make up approximately 15%. What was sequenced was blood. The receptors were sampled from a woman aged 40 to 49 with Graves' hyperthyroidism. Both conserved end residues are part of each CDR3. D genes are given only for firm matches. A row's size may be missing; if present it is once, few, many or a size class.

d_call: TRBD2; v_call: TRBV2; j_call: TRBJ2-1; clone_size: many; cdr3_nt: TGTGCCAGCAGCGCACTAGCGGGAGGCTACAGCTCCTACAATGAGCAGTTCTTC; cdr3_aa: CASSALAGGYSSYNEQFF
d_call: TRBD2; v_call: TRBV7-3; j_call: TRBJ2-1; clone_size: NA; cdr3_nt: TGTGCCAGCAGCTTAACGCGGATAGCGGGAAAGTTGAATGAGCAGTTCTTC; cdr3_aa: CASSLTRIAGKLNEQFF
d_call: NA; v_call: TRBV11-2; j_call: TRBJ2-2; clone_size: many; cdr3_nt: TGTGCCAGCAGCTCCCCCGGGGGCGGCACAAACACCGGGGAGCTGTTTTTT; cdr3_aa: CASSSPGGGTNTGELFF
d_call: TRBD1; v_call: TRBV7-2; j_call: TRBJ1-4; clone_size: few; cdr3_nt: TGTGCCAGCACCCAGGGGGGCGGTAATGAAAAACTGTTTTTT; cdr3_aa: CASTQGGGNEKLFF
d_call: NA; v_call: TRBV20-1; j_call: TRBJ2-5; clone_size: many; cdr3_nt: TGCAGTGCTAGAGTCACCGGGGGCAAAGAAAGCGGTTACCAAGAGACCCAGTACTTC; cdr3_aa: CSARVTGGKESGYQETQYF
d_call: NA; v_call: TRBV11-2; j_call: TRBJ1-1; clone_size: few; cdr3_nt: TGTGCCAGCAGTGAAGGGATCCGGAACACTGAAGCTTTCTTT; cdr3_aa: CASSEGIRNTEAFF
d_call: NA; v_call: TRBV4-1; j_call: TRBJ1-4; clone_size: few; cdr3_nt: TGCGCCAGCAGCCAGATAACCGGGACGGAAAATGAAAAACTGTTTTTT; cdr3_aa: CASSQITGTENEKLFF
d_call: NA; v_call: TRBV19; j_call: TRBJ2-2; clone_size: NA; cdr3_nt: TGTGCCAGTAGTATTATGCCGGCTGGCTCCGGGGAGCTGTTTTTT; cdr3_aa: CASSIMPAGSGELFF
d_call: TRBD2; v_call: TRBV18; j_call: TRBJ2-7; clone_size: many; cdr3_nt: TGTGCCAGCTCTCCACTAGCGGCTGACTACGAGCAGTACTTC; cdr3_aa: CASSPLAADYEQYF
d_call: TRBD1; v_call: TRBV27; j_call: TRBJ2-7; clone_size: many; cdr3_nt: TGTGCCAGCAATCCCAGAGGGGGCATGCACGAGCAGTACTTC; cdr3_aa: CASNPRGGMHEQYF
d_call: NA; v_call: TRBV11-2; j_call: TRBJ1-1; clone_size: many; cdr3_nt: TGTGCCAGCAGCTTAGGTCACGGTGGTGCGGAGAACACTGAAGCTTTCTTT; cdr3_aa: CASSLGHGGAENTEAFF
d_call: TRBD1; v_call: TRBV3-1; j_call: TRBJ1-6; clone_size: many; cdr3_nt: TGTGCCAGCAGCCAACCTATTACCGGGACAGGGACTTCACCCCTCCACTTT; cdr3_aa: CASSQPITGTGTSPLHF
d_call: NA; v_call: TRBV3-1; j_call: TRBJ1-1; clone_size: many; cdr3_nt: TGTGCCAGCAGCGCCCGACAGGTCGTCACTGAAGCTTTCTTT; cdr3_aa: CASSARQVVTEAFF
d_call: NA; v_call: TRBV10-1; j_call: TRBJ2-2; clone_size: NA; cdr3_nt: TGCGCCAGCAGTGGACTTCTATCCGGGGAGCTGTTTTTT; cdr3_aa: CASSGLLSGELFF
d_call: NA; v_call: TRBV9; j_call: TRBJ1-1; clone_size: few; cdr3_nt: TGTGCCAGCAGCGACAGTCTGGGGGGTTCGACTGAAGCTTTCTTT; cdr3_aa: CASSDSLGGSTEAFF
d_call: NA; v_call: TRBV5-1; j_call: TRBJ2-7; clone_size: many; cdr3_nt: TGCGCCAGCAGCTTGGGGGGAGACTACGAGCAGTACTTC; cdr3_aa: CASSLGGDYEQYF
d_call: TRBD1; v_call: TRBV20-1; j_call: TRBJ1-2; clone_size: NA; cdr3_nt: TGCAGTGCTCGGACAGGGGCGGGCTACACCTTC; cdr3_aa: CSARTGAGYTF
d_call: NA; v_call: TRBV5-1; j_call: TRBJ1-2; clone_size: many; cdr3_nt: TGCGCCAGCAGCTTGGGGGTCCAGGGAACTAACTATGGCTACACCTTC; cdr3_aa: CASSLGVQGTNYGYTF
d_call: NA; v_call: TRBV5-1; j_call: TRBJ2-2; clone_size: NA; cdr3_nt: TGCGCCAGCAGCTTGGTGGGGATTTCGAGCACCGGGGAGCTGTTTTTT; cdr3_aa: CASSLVGISSTGELFF
d_call: TRBD1; v_call: TRBV27; j_call: TRBJ1-2; clone_size: NA; cdr3_nt: TGTGCCAGCAGTTTAAGAGGGGGCACTAACTATGGCTACACCTTC; cdr3_aa: CASSLRGGTNYGYTF
d_call: TRBD1; v_call: TRBV6-1; j_call: TRBJ2-5; clone_size: many; cdr3_nt: TGTGCCAGCAGTGAAAGACAGGGGGCGCCACGGGAGACCCAGTACTTC; cdr3_aa: CASSERQGAPRETQYF
d_call: TRBD2; v_call: TRBV7-2; j_call: TRBJ2-7; clone_size: many; cdr3_nt: TGTGCCAGCAGCCGAAACGGACTAGTTTTCTACGAGCAGTACTTC; cdr3_aa: CASSRNGLVFYEQYF
d_call: NA; v_call: TRBV5-1; j_call: TRBJ1-1; clone_size: NA; cdr3_nt: TGCGCCAGCAGGGTCAGCTTGAACACTGAAGCTTTCTTT; cdr3_aa: CASRVSLNTEAFF
d_call: NA; v_call: TRBV4-1; j_call: TRBJ2-2; clone_size: many; cdr3_nt: TGCGCCAGCAGCATAAGTGGGCAATCAGCCACCGGGGAGCTGTTTTTT; cdr3_aa: CASSISGQSATGELFF
d_call: TRBD2; v_call: TRBV19; j_call: TRBJ2-1; clone_size: NA; cdr3_nt: TGTGCCAGTAGTGTGGGACTAGCGCTGTACAATGAGCAGTTCTTC; cdr3_aa: CASSVGLALYNEQFF
d_call: NA; v_call: TRBV28; j_call: TRBJ1-4; clone_size: many; cdr3_nt: TGTGCCAGCAGTTTTGGAGGTCTTAATGAAAAACTGTTTTTT; cdr3_aa: CASSFGGLNEKLFF
d_call: TRBD1; v_call: TRBV28; j_call: TRBJ1-1; clone_size: NA; cdr3_nt: TGTGCCAGCAGGGAGAGACAGGGCAAGGGGAACACTGAAGCTTTCTTT; cdr3_aa: CASRERQGKGNTEAFF
d_call: TRBD2; v_call: TRBV2; j_call: TRBJ2-5; clone_size: NA; cdr3_nt: TGTGCCAGCAGCGCCGGGACTAGCGGGAGGCAGGGATACTTC; cdr3_aa: CASSAGTSGRQGYF
d_call: NA; v_call: TRBV25-1; j_call: TRBJ1-4; clone_size: NA; cdr3_nt: TGTGCCAGCAGTCCTCCCCCGGGGGGGGCCACTAATGAAAAACTGTTTTTT; cdr3_aa: CASSPPPGGATNEKLFF
d_call: TRBD2; v_call: TRBV4-1; j_call: TRBJ2-2; clone_size: NA; cdr3_nt: TGCGCCAGCAGCCATTGGGGGACTAGCGGGAGGAGGACCGGGGAGCTGTTTTTT; cdr3_aa: CASSHWGTSGRRTGELFF
d_call: TRBD2; v_call: TRBV28; j_call: TRBJ2-5; clone_size: many; cdr3_nt: TGTGCCAGCAGCCGGGGAGGGAAGGAGACCCAGTACTTC; cdr3_aa: CASSRGGKETQYF
d_call: TRBD1; v_call: TRBV12-3/TRBV12-4; j_call: TRBJ2-3; clone_size: many; cdr3_nt: TGTGCCAGCAGTTTAAGACAGGGGGCCGCAGATACGCAGTATTTT; cdr3_aa: CASSLRQGAADTQYF
d_call: TRBD1; v_call: TRBV3-1; j_call: TRBJ2-1; clone_size: many; cdr3_nt: TGTGCCAGCAGCCAAGAGGACAGGGGATTCAGGTCAGGTAGCGGTGAGCAGTTCTTC; cdr3_aa: CASSQEDRGFRSGSGEQFF
d_call: NA; v_call: TRBV2; j_call: TRBJ2-3; clone_size: few; cdr3_nt: TGTGCCATTGTCGGAGGTTGGGCAGATACGCAGTATTTT; cdr3_aa: CAIVGGWADTQYF
d_call: TRBD2; v_call: TRBV7-2; j_call: TRBJ2-1; clone_size: NA; cdr3_nt: TGTGCCAGCAGCTCCCGAATGACTAGCGCCTACAATGAGCAGTTCTTC; cdr3_aa: CASSSRMTSAYNEQFF
d_call: TRBD2; v_call: TRBV30; j_call: TRBJ2-1; clone_size: many; cdr3_nt: TGTGCCTGGACCTACGGGGGGAATGAGCAGTTCTTC; cdr3_aa: CAWTYGGNEQFF
d_call: NA; v_call: TRBV28; j_call: TRBJ1-5; clone_size: many; cdr3_nt: TGTGCCAGCAGTTTAAAGACATCCCGCAATCAGCCCCAGCATTTT; cdr3_aa: CASSLKTSRNQPQHF
d_call: NA; v_call: TRBV4-2; j_call: TRBJ2-2; clone_size: many; cdr3_nt: TGTGCCAGCAGCCCGCGGGACTCGAACACCGGGGAGCTGTTTTTT; cdr3_aa: CASSPRDSNTGELFF
d_call: TRBD1; v_call: TRBV12-3/TRBV12-4; j_call: TRBJ1-1; clone_size: many; cdr3_nt: TGTGCCAGCAGTGAATTATTACAGGGGGCAACTGAAGCTTTCTTT; cdr3_aa: CASSELLQGATEAFF
d_call: NA; v_call: TRBV11-2; j_call: TRBJ2-1; clone_size: many; cdr3_nt: TGTGCCAGCAGCTTAGATATCGGCCTAGCGCTTAATGAGCAGTTCTTC; cdr3_aa: CASSLDIGLALNEQFF
d_call: TRBD2; v_call: TRBV7-2; j_call: TRBJ2-7; clone_size: many; cdr3_nt: TGTGCCAGCAGCCCACCCGTAGGGATAGCGGGAAGCTACGAGCAGTACTTC; cdr3_aa: CASSPPVGIAGSYEQYF
d_call: NA; v_call: TRBV20-1; j_call: TRBJ2-7; clone_size: many; cdr3_nt: TGCAGTGCTAGAGAGACAACCTACGAGCAGTACTTC; cdr3_aa: CSARETTYEQYF
d_call: TRBD1; v_call: TRBV11-2; j_call: TRBJ1-6; clone_size: many; cdr3_nt: TGTGCCAGCAGCTTAGGGGGACAGGGGTCTTCACCCCTCCACTTT; cdr3_aa: CASSLGGQGSSPLHF
d_call: TRBD1; v_call: TRBV7-3; j_call: TRBJ2-3; clone_size: few; cdr3_nt: TGTGCCAGCAGCTCCACAGGGGGCGCGGGCACAGATACGCAGTATTTT; cdr3_aa: CASSSTGGAGTDTQYF
d_call: TRBD2; v_call: TRBV30; j_call: TRBJ2-5; clone_size: many; cdr3_nt: TGTGCCTGGAGTGTAACAAGGACTAGCGGTAGTTGGGGGACCCAGTACTTC; cdr3_aa: CAWSVTRTSGSWGTQYF
d_call: TRBD2; v_call: TRBV28; j_call: TRBJ2-3; clone_size: NA; cdr3_nt: TGTGCCAGCAGTCCCTTTTCGGGAGGGCCCACAGATACGCAGTATTTT; cdr3_aa: CASSPFSGGPTDTQYF
d_call: NA; v_call: TRBV18; j_call: TRBJ1-2; clone_size: few; cdr3_nt: TGTGCCAGCTCACCACCGGCCGGGGCCGGTGGCTACACCTTC; cdr3_aa: CASSPPAGAGGYTF
d_call: NA; v_call: TRBV5-1; j_call: TRBJ2-2; clone_size: NA; cdr3_nt: TGCGCCAGCAGATCGGCCGGGGAGCTGTTTTTT; cdr3_aa: CASRSAGELFF
d_call: TRBD1; v_call: TRBV6-1; j_call: TRBJ1-1; clone_size: NA; cdr3_nt: TGTGCCAGCAGGCGTCCCGGGACAGGGTTCACTGAAGCTTTCTTT; cdr3_aa: CASRRPGTGFTEAFF
d_call: NA; v_call: TRBV28; j_call: TRBJ1-1; clone_size: many; cdr3_nt: TGTGCCAGCAGTCTCAGGGGCCGTTACACTGAAGCTTTCTTT; cdr3_aa: CASSLRGRYTEAFF
d_call: NA; v_call: TRBV20-1; j_call: TRBJ2-3; clone_size: few; cdr3_nt: TGCAGTGCTAGACTCCCCGGATTCGGCACAGATACGCAGTATTTT; cdr3_aa: CSARLPGFGTDTQYF
d_call: TRBD1; v_call: TRBV5-1; j_call: TRBJ1-2; clone_size: NA; cdr3_nt: TGCGCCAGCAGCGGGGACCGGGACAGGGAGTATGGCTACACCTTC; cdr3_aa: CASSGDRDREYGYTF
d_call: NA; v_call: TRBV6-2/TRBV6-3; j_call: TRBJ1-4; clone_size: NA; cdr3_nt: TGTGCCAGCAGGACGGGACGGTTAAATGAAAAACTGTTTTTT; cdr3_aa: CASRTGRLNEKLFF
d_call: TRBD2; v_call: TRBV5-1; j_call: TRBJ2-1; clone_size: many; cdr3_nt: TGCGCCAGCAGCTTGCCCGGGGGGAACGAGCAGTTCTTC; cdr3_aa: CASSLPGGNEQFF
d_call: TRBD1; v_call: TRBV7-2; j_call: TRBJ1-1; clone_size: many; cdr3_nt: TGTGCCAGCAGCTCCGGGAGACAGGGCCGGAACACTGAAGCTTTCTTT; cdr3_aa: CASSSGRQGRNTEAFF
d_call: NA; v_call: TRBV29-1; j_call: TRBJ2-1; clone_size: many; cdr3_nt: TGCAGCGTTGGGGGGAGCTCCTACAATGAGCAGTTCTTC; cdr3_aa: CSVGGSSYNEQFF
d_call: TRBD2; v_call: TRBV7-9; j_call: TRBJ2-7; clone_size: many; cdr3_nt: TGTGCCAGCAGCTTTGGCCTAGCGGGAGCCGAGCAGTACTTC; cdr3_aa: CASSFGLAGAEQYF
d_call: NA; v_call: TRBV18; j_call: TRBJ2-3; clone_size: NA; cdr3_nt: TGTGCCAGCTCACCACTGGGGAACGCGGATACGCAGTATTTT; cdr3_aa: CASSPLGNADTQYF
d_call: TRBD2; v_call: TRBV20-1; j_call: TRBJ2-1; clone_size: NA; cdr3_nt: TGCAGTGCTAGAGATCCCCTAACTAGCGGGAGTGAGTATGAGCAGTTCTTC; cdr3_aa: CSARDPLTSGSEYEQFF
d_call: NA; v_call: TRBV7-9; j_call: TRBJ2-7; clone_size: few; cdr3_nt: TGTGCCAGCAGCTTAAAGGAAGGTAGCTCCTACGAGCAGTACTTC; cdr3_aa: CASSLKEGSSYEQYF